This record covers a single T cell receptor (beta chain). This clone was detected only once. Its antigen is currently not known. No much larger clonotype is one base removed from it; base qualities were not supplied. The data were obtained in a study of beta chain features in type 1 diabetes (dated by TCRdb to the late 2010s). Looking at the study overall: Patients and healthy donors did not differ in mean age, gender distribution, total cell number or subset yield. Naive and central memory subsets were obtained from all 30 or so donors, but regulatory and stem cell-like memory subsets were isolated from only 8 patients and roughly eight healthy donors. The study compared the TCRB repertoires of sorted circulating CD4+ T cell subsets in recently diagnosed type 1 diabetes patients with those in matched healthy donors. A total of under 120,000,000 sorted cells were examined across all samples, and RNA yield correlated strongly with the number of cells per subset. Here is what the overall study found, with its caveats: Only small numbers of individuals were included in the HLA sub-analyses, which left unresolved whether HLA type had any influence on TCRB rearrangement. At VDJ recombination sites, patients with type 1 diabetes made fewer insertions and deleted more nucleotides, a pattern implying thymic rearrangement abnormalities. Shorter templates might have been favored by PCR, but patient and control samples were amplified and corrected together, so both groups would have been affected equally by any skew. Sequencing cDNA rather than genomic DNA could over-represent highly expressing activated cells, although activation and CD3 levels did not differ between groups. A moderate but significant shortening of TCRB CDR3 length was observed in type 1 diabetes patients in all four CD4+ subsets. Naive, central memory and regulatory TCRB repertoires appeared more similar among patients than among healthy donors.

The High Capacity cDNA Reverse Transcription Kit was used to reverse transcribe all of the isolated RNA, meaning that expressed TCRB transcripts were what got sequenced. Naive, central memory and regulatory T cell samples underwent deep immunoSEQ sequencing, averaging about 3.5 million total reads per sample. Sorted cells were lysed in RLT buffer, and RNA was extracted using DNase-treated RNeasy Micro or Mini kits according to cell number. To prevent cross-contamination, each cell subset was processed individually, whereas patient and healthy donor samples were processed jointly. The immunoSEQ multiplex PCR was used to amplify TCRB sequences from cDNA, generating 87-bp fragments that spanned the CDR3 region. Amplicons were sequenced on the Illumina HiSeq platform. The paper's processing steps were these. Synthetic template baselines were used to correct PCR bias computationally, reads within Hamming distance 2 were collapsed, and singletons that could not be merged were discarded. Reads were aligned against IMGT so that V, D and J genes, CDR3 length and insertions or deletions at six rearrangement sites could be assigned. Within each subset, clonotype counts were normalized to sorted cell number, and only after that were true diversity and Gini coefficients computed with the tcR R package. The overlap coefficient, calculated on TCRB nucleotide sequences, was used to quantify repertoire sharing. Out-of-frame TCRB sequences from naive cells were analyzed to stand in for the pre-selection repertoire. Imported from immuneACCESS, the table was reduced by TCRdb to in-frame sequences with V and J called. These copies leave out some clones; in studies compared against another copy, an unresolved V gene accounts for under half, and the cause of the remainder is not known. The V and J calls and clone size are taken from that table; D and trimming were inferred from the DNA. This sample comprises roughly 250,000 clones, about 20% of them detected only once. The ten most abundant clones make up around 0.028% of the sample.

The junction carries 10 bases between V and J, which are trimmed by 3 bases and 0 bases respectively. CDR1 and CDR2 (SGHRS, YFSETQ) derive from the germline V gene. From the cysteine up to the phenylalanine, the CDR3 has a length of 14 residues. CDR3 DNA only is kept here, 42 bases in frame from base 1. Each donor gave one peripheral blood draw, averaging approximately 120 mL, which was collected into heparinised tubes. Using a panel that included CD45RO, CCR7, CD25, CD127, CD95 and CD27, naive, central memory, regulatory and stem cell-like memory CD4+ T cells were sorted on a BD FACSAria II. All sorted populations exceeded 95% purity. Right away, PBMCs were isolated by Lymphoprep density gradient centrifugation and were stained directly, with no culture step. To minimize batch effects, samples were stained and sorted in pairs, one healthy donor with one patient per experiment.

The receptor comes from a woman in her 40s with type 1 diabetes. Recombination linked TRBV5-1 to TRBJ2-7; TRBD1 is perhaps the D gene, given 6 matching bases. The sample taken for sequencing was naive CD4+ T cells from blood. The cell subset or site label of this sample denotes: true naive CD4+ T cells. The bases read TGCGCCAGCAGCTCGGGACACGGCTCCTACGAGCAGTACTTC. Its coded protein is CASSSGHGSYEQYF.